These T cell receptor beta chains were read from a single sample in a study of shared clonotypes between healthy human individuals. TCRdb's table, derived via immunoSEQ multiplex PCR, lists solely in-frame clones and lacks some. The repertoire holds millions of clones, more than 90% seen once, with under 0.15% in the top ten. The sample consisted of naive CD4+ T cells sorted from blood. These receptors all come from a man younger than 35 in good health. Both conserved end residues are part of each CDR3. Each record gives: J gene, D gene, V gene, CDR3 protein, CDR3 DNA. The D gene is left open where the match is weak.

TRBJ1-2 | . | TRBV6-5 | CASSSPPGGGGYGYTF | TGTGCCAGCAGTTCTCCCCCGGGTGGGGGAGGCTATGGCTACACCTTC
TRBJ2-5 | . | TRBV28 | CASSSVQETQYF | TGTGCCAGCAGTTCCGTTCAAGAGACCCAGTACTTC
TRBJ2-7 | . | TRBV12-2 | CASRQMGGSYEQYF | TGTGCAAGTCGCCAAATGGGGGGCTCCTACGAGCAGTACTTC
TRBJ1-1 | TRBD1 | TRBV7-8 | CASSALDRVNTEAFF | TGTGCCAGCAGCGCCTTGGACAGGGTTAACACTGAAGCTTTCTTT
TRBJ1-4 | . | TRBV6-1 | CASSESVAGDEKLFF | TGTGCCAGCAGTGAAAGCGTGGCAGGGGATGAAAAACTGTTTTTT
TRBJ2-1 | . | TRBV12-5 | CASGSPTPGIYNEQFF | TGTGCTAGTGGTTCCCCGACTCCGGGGATCTACAATGAGCAGTTCTTC
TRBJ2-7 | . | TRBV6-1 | CASSEIGSPRSYEQYF | TGTGCCAGCAGTGAAATCGGGTCACCGCGATCCTACGAGCAGTACTTC
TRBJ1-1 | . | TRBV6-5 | CASSHPEGRNTEAFF | TGTGCCAGCAGTCACCCTGAGGGACGGAACACTGAAGCTTTCTTT
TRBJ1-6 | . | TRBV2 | CAIPRGDSYNSPLHF | TGTGCCATCCCACGTGGGGACTCCTATAATTCACCCCTCCACTTT
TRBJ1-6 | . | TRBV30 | CAWSGDSSYNSPLHF | TGTGCCTGGAGTGGTGATAGCTCCTATAATTCACCCCTCCACTTT
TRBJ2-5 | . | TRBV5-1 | CASSFITSQETQYF | TGCGCCAGCAGCTTCATCACCTCCCAAGAGACCCAGTACTTC
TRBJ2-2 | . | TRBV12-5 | CASGLETTGELFF | TGTGCTAGTGGTTTGGAAACTACCGGGGAGCTGTTTTTT
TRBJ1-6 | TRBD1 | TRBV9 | CASSVRTGDPPLHF | TGTGCCAGCAGCGTTAGGACAGGGGACCCACCCCTCCACTTT
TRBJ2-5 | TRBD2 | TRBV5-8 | CASSLGGTSETQYF | TGTGCCAGCAGTTTGGGCGGGACTAGCGAGACCCAGTACTTC
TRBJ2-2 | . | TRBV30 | CAWNQGRATGELFF | TGTGCCTGGAACCAGGGTAGGGCAACCGGGGAGCTGTTTTTT
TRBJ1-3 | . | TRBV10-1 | CAPKSGEGLPLLGNTIYF | TGCGCCCCCAAGTCCGGGGAGGGCTTACCTTTACTTGGAAACACCATATATTTT
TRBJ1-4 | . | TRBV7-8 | CASSLAAGLNEKLFF | TGTGCCAGCAGCTTAGCGGCAGGTCTAAATGAAAAACTGTTTTTT
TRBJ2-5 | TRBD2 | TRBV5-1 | CASSSTGAAGLETQYF | TGCGCCAGCAGCTCTACCGGAGCAGCGGGGTTAGAGACCCAGTACTTC
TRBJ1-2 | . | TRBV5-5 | CASSLTGFGYGYTF | TGTGCCAGCAGCCTCACGGGTTTCGGCTATGGCTACACCTTC
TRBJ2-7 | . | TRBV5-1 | CASSLTVDPYEQYF | TGCGCCAGCAGCTTGACAGTTGATCCCTACGAGCAGTACTTC